This TCR beta chain was identified during a study of T cells in Graves' hyperthyroidism and ophthalmopathy. The CDR3 length is 15 residues. Germline V gene data show CDR1 as DFQATT and CDR2 as SNEGSKA (reference sequence). The table lists this clonotype with a few counts. At one of its ends the junction is not consistent with the germline gene, which may arise from a read error. Amplified regions were TCR beta CDR3 sequences from RNA transcripts. During a first-round RT-PCR of the TCR CDR3, the HTBI primer set was used. TCRdb reprocessed the multiplex PCR reads via MiXCR and lists one record per CDR3 protein. The table lists around 250,000 distinct CDR3 sequences, around 15% of them singletons.

This sequence originates from a woman younger than 30 with Graves' ophthalmopathy. The sample was blood. The V call is TRBV20-1, the J call TRBJ2-1, with D possibly being TRBD1 or TRBD2 (6 bases each). CDR3 sequence reads: CSAREHRGPQDEQSF. For the CDR3, the DNA is TGCAGTGCTAGAGAGCACCGGGGGCCCCAGGATGAGCAGTCCTTC.